This is a list of T cell receptor beta chains from one sample in a study of blood T cell repertoires in COVID-19. Produced via immunoSEQ multiplex PCR; TCRdb's table is partial and in-frame only. There are hundreds of thousands of clones in the sample; 82% occur only once, and approximately 5% lies in the top ten. The sequenced sample consisted of PBMCs or T cells enriched from blood (not recorded which). The receptors were sampled from a man between 35 and 55 years old who had been exposed to COVID-19. CDR3s include the opening cysteine and the closing phenylalanine or tryptophan.

J,V,CDR3
TRBJ2-2,TRBV5-5,CASSRGGASTGELFF
TRBJ2-5,TRBV30,CAWGHYQETQYF
TRBJ2-2,TRBV27,CASRKIRTRLSGSSNTGELFF
TRBJ1-5,TRBV30,CAWSVGDNQPQHF
TRBJ1-6,TRBV5-6,CASSIHRGQGNSPLHF
TRBJ1-4,TRBV18,CASSPPWDRVGAKLFF
TRBJ1-2,TRBV9,CANHKTGNYGYTF
TRBJ1-5,TRBV20-1,CSASRGTTGGLGQPQHF
TRBJ2-5,TRBV11-2,CASSLGGSGRAETQYF
TRBJ2-7,TRBV6-6,CASSSGFLAAYEQYF
TRBJ1-4,TRBV5-1,CASSYNRGEGEKLFF
TRBJ2-5,TRBV7-3,CASSLTAGEETQYF
TRBJ2-2,TRBV5-1,CASSPGTGNTGELFF
TRBJ2-7,TRBV12-3/TRBV12-4,CASSVSYEQYF
TRBJ2-1,TRBV14,CATRTSGRGHEQFF
TRBJ2-7,TRBV27,CASSQRDRAFYEQYF
TRBJ1-5,TRBV18,CASRNEGHQPQHF
TRBJ1-1,TRBV19,CASSIDLAGLDSEAFF
TRBJ1-2,TRBV9,CASSGYRGRNPTF
TRBJ2-7,TRBV29-1,CSPIGGIHSYEQYF
TRBJ1-5,TRBV10-2,CASSSGTGSVGQPQHF
TRBJ2-1,TRBV7-9,CASSLPRREQFF
TRBJ2-1,TRBV5-6,CASSLGHREKRDEQFF
TRBJ1-3,TRBV9,CASSSPSEGAYRGGNTIYF
TRBJ1-6,TRBV27,CASSGESSYNSPLHF
TRBJ2-2,TRBV5-1,CASSYDRANTGELFF
TRBJ1-4,TRBV10-2,CASRGGMGEKLFF
TRBJ1-2,TRBV6-5,CASTQGYGYTF
TRBJ1-2,TRBV10-3,CAIRGLGGDNNYGYTF
TRBJ1-5,TRBV5-4,CASSPFRGTGEKTGQPQHF
TRBJ2-5,TRBV7-3,CASSAGTGYQETQYF
TRBJ2-6,TRBV11-2,CASSKVRGAGANVLTF
TRBJ1-4,TRBV2,CASKGRWGNEKLFF
TRBJ1-1,TRBV5-4,CASSTGGEMLAFF
TRBJ2-7,TRBV10-3,CAISEQSYEQYF